A single sample is the source of the 20 T cell receptor beta chains below, sequenced in a study of beta chain features in type 1 diabetes. These receptors lack a known antigen. Study-level points and caveats: Patients with Type 1 diabetes showed moderately but significantly shorter TCRB CDR3s in all four CD4+ subsets.

What was sequenced were expressed TCRB transcripts, since all of the isolated RNA had been reverse transcribed. Clones were read by immunoSEQ multiplex PCR, and TCRdb kept only the in-frame ones, dropping some. The profile shows under 850,000 clones, about an eighth of them singletons. Sequencing used naive CD4+ T cells from blood. Receptor source: a man aged 18 to 29 with type 1 diabetes.

V and J are TRBV5-1 and TRBJ2-1; 7 bases are a match to TRBD1. The CDR3 spans 15 residues. CDR1 and CDR2 (germline): SGHRS, YFSETQ. The ends lost 1 base at V and 7 bases at J; junction bases unmatched: 8. The CDR3 DNA reads as TGCGCCAGCAGCTTGACCGAGACAGGGTTTAATGAGCAGTTCTTC. This sequence encodes CASSLTETGFNEQFF.

This clone has just a few counts. The chain is built from TRBV6-6 and TRBJ1-2; TRBD1 aligns across 7 bases. Germline CDR1 MNHNY, CDR2 SVGAGI (reference sequence). The trim removed 3 bases at V and 2 bases at J, leaving 9 bases unmatched. The CDR3 covers 16 residues. CDR3 region: CASSYRQGERNYGYTF. CDR3 DNA sequence: TGTGCCAGCAGTTATAGACAGGGAGAAAGAAACTATGGCTACACCTTC.

V and J are TRBV4-2 and TRBJ2-7, with D possibly being TRBD2 (6 bases). In germline, CDR1 is LGHNA, CDR2 YNFKEQ. The CDR3 is made up of 13 amino acids. The V end was cut by 3 bases, the J end by 3 bases, with 9 bases between. The CDR3 DNA reads as TGTGCCAGCAGCCAGGAGGGTCTCTACGAGCAGTACTTC. The encoded protein is CASSQEGLYEQYF.

The V call is TRBV29-1, the J call TRBJ1-5, with 7 bases identical to TRBD1. With 6 bases clipped from V and 5 bases from J, the junction kept 10 bases outside the gene matches. This CDR3 has 14 residues. Germline V CDR1 and CDR2: SQVTM, ANQGSEA. As DNA, the CDR3 is TGCAGCGTGCAGACAGGGCACTTGGATCAGCCCCAGCATTTT. Protein sequence: CSVQTGHLDQPQHF.

The chain has TRBV11-2 and TRBJ2-5; D might be TRBD1 (6 bases). CDR1 is SGHAT and CDR2 is FQNNGV in the germline V gene. The V end was cut by 0 bases, the J end by 1 base, with 9 bases between. This CDR3 has 15 amino acids. CDR3 amino acids: CASSLDLTGQETQYF. CDR3 DNA sequence: TGTGCCAGCAGCTTAGATCTGACAGGCCAAGAGACCCAGTACTTC.

Turning to this clone: The same CDR3 arises from other DNA sequences in this sample as well. The chain carries TRBV18 and TRBJ1-2; no reliable D call. CDR3 size: 13 residues. Germline V gene sequence: CDR1 KGHSH, CDR2 LQKENI. V was trimmed by 3 bases and J by 2 bases, leaving 7 bases between them. The chain's CDR3 is CASSPGQNYGYTF. CDR3 nucleotide sequence: TGTGCCAGCTCACCCGGCCAGAACTATGGCTACACCTTC.

The genes are TRBV2 and TRBJ1-6; no reliable D call. Germline CDR1 reads SNHLY; CDR2 reads FYNNEI. With 3 bases removed from V and 6 bases from J, the gap between germline ends came to 9 bases. This CDR3 has 14 residues. For the CDR3, the DNA is TGTGCCAGCAGTGATCTCCGGACTAATTCACCCCTCCACTTT. Translation: CASSDLRTNSPLHF.

This clone was detected a few times. The chain links TRBV27 to TRBJ2-6; 8 nucleotides agree with TRBD1. The CDR3 length is 19 residues. The trim removed 0 bases at V and 1 base at J, leaving 8 bases unmatched. Germline CDR1 reads MNHEY; CDR2 reads SMNVEV (reference sequence). The CDR3 reads CASSLSGTGLYSGANVLTF. CDR3 DNA: TGTGCCAGCAGTTTATCGGGGACAGGCCTCTATTCTGGGGCCAACGTCCTGACTTTC.

This chain links TRBV30 with TRBJ2-1; D perhaps matches TRBD1 (6 bases). Germline V lookup: CDR1 GTSNPN, CDR2 SVGIG (reference sequence). V was cut by 3 bases and J by 6 bases, with 12 bases left in between. CDR3 size: 13 residues. The CDR3 is CAWSRGLSNEQFF. For the CDR3, the DNA is TGTGCCTGGAGCAGGGGCTTATCCAATGAGCAGTTCTTC.

The chain has TRBV2 and TRBJ2-5, with D unresolved. There are 9 residues in the CDR3. Deletions cut 11 bases from V and 7 bases from J, with 8 bases between. CDR1 is SNHLY, CDR2 FYNNEI, per germline. The CDR3 region is CAFPRTQYF. The CDR3 DNA is TGTGCCTTCCCCCGGACCCAGTACTTC.

V gene TRBV5-4 combines with J gene TRBJ1-2; 10 nucleotides align to TRBD1. CDR3 length: 14 residues. The germline V gene has CDR1 SGHNT and CDR2 YYREEE (reference sequence). V lost 5 bases and J lost 7; bases outside the gene matches: 8. The CDR3 DNA reads as TGTGCCAGCAGACTGACAGGGGGCGCGGGTGGCTACACCTTC. Its protein is CASRLTGGAGGYTF.

This clone has just a few counts. The chain has TRBV5-6 and TRBJ2-5, with D unresolved. CDR1 is SGHDT, CDR2 YYEEEE, per germline. Trimming removed 4 bases at V and 1 base at J, with 11 bases between. The CDR3 sequence is 14 residues long. CDR3 in DNA: TGTGCCAGCAGCAGTGGGTCGTTCCAAGAGACCCAGTACTTC. It is translated as CASSSGSFQETQYF.

This clone was observed a handful of times. This chain uses TRBV29-1 with TRBJ1-3; TRBD1 is a possible D gene (5 bases). CDR3 length: 16 residues. V gave up 4 bases and J gave up 0 bases, with 16 bases separating them. The germline V gene has CDR1 SQVTM and CDR2 ANQGSEA. CDR3 coding DNA: TGCAGCGTTGTTGGCAAAGGGGCTCCCTCTGGAAACACCATATATTTT. Translating gives CSVVGKGAPSGNTIYF.

This clone came up a few times. The rearrangement uses TRBV30 and TRBJ2-7; 7 bases fit TRBD1. After removal of 5 bases from V and 5 bases from J, the junction contained 9 bases not matched to a gene. This CDR3 has 13 residues. Germline V CDR1 and CDR2: GTSNPN, SVGIG (reference sequence). CDR3 nucleotide sequence: TGTGCCTGGGACCCGGGACAGACGAACGAGCAGTACTTC. The encoded protein is CAWDPGQTNEQYF.

This chain links TRBV5-1 with TRBJ2-7; D remains unclear. Germline V gene lookup returns CDR1 SGHRS and CDR2 YFSETQ. This CDR3 is 13 amino acids long. The V end lost 1 base, the J end lost 3 bases, and 8 bases lay between the germline ends. CDR3 coding DNA: TGCGCCAGCAGCTTGAGCCCAAACTACGAGCAGTACTTC. This codes for CASSLSPNYEQYF.

This clone was counted a few times. The genes are TRBV19 and TRBJ2-7, with TRBD2 matching 9 bases. Losses at the gene ends were 3 bases for V and 0 bases for J; bases not matched to a gene: 0. The germline V gene has CDR1 LNHDA and CDR2 SQIVND (reference sequence). The CDR3 length is 14 residues. DNA for the CDR3: TGTGCCAGTAGTATGACTAGCGGCTCCTACGAGCAGTACTTC. Protein: CASSMTSGSYEQYF.

The rearrangement links TRBV30 to TRBJ1-2; 8 bases line up with TRBD1. V shed 4 bases and J 6 bases; nucleotides not matched to a gene: 10. The length of the CDR3 is 14 residues. Germline CDR1 is GTSNPN and CDR2 is SVGIG (reference sequence). CDR3 in DNA: TGTGCCTGGATGAAGCGGGACAGGAAAAATGGCTACACCTTC. This codes for CAWMKRDRKNGYTF.

V is TRBV18 and J is TRBJ1-5; D gene unclear. Trimming pared 3 bases from V and 0 bases from J, leaving 9 bases between. Per germline, CDR1 KGHSH and CDR2 LQKENI. This CDR3 region has 15 residues. CDR3 in amino acids: CASSPEQNSNQPQHF. The CDR3 coding sequence is TGTGCCAGCTCACCGGAGCAAAATAGCAATCAGCCCCAGCATTTT.

The chain couples TRBV11-1 to TRBJ2-5; D might be TRBD1 (5 bases). V was trimmed by 5 bases and J by 5 bases, leaving 6 bases between them. The CDR3 sequence is 11 residues long. The germline V gene encodes CDR1 SGHAT and CDR2 FQDESV (reference sequence). CDR3 in amino acids: CASSAGETQYF. Written as DNA, the CDR3 is TGTGCCAGCAGCGCAGGGGAGACCCAGTACTTC.

This clone came up once. V is TRBV5-4 and J is TRBJ2-7, with D unclear. Trimming removed 4 bases at V and 5 bases at J, with 13 bases between. Germline assignment: CDR1 SGHNT and CDR2 YYREEE (reference sequence). The CDR3 spans 13 residues. DNA for the CDR3: TGTGCCAGCAGCCCACAACCGGGCGACGAGCAGTACTTC. The encoded protein is CASSPQPGDEQYF. The full variable domain, with the rest looked up from reference TRBV5-4 and TRBJ2-7, is ETGVTQSPTHLIKTRGQQVTLRCSSQSGHNTVSWYQQALGQGPQFIFQYYREEENGRGNFPPRFSGLQFPNYSSELNVNALELDDSALYLCASSPQPGDEQYFGPGTRLTVT.